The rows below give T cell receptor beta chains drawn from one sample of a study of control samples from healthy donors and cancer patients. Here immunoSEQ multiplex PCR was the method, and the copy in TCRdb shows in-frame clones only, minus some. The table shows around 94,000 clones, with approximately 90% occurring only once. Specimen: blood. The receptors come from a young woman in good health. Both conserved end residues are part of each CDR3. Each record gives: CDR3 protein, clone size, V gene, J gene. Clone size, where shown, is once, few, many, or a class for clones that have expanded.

CASLGTGGPDTQYF	-	TRBV27	TRBJ2-3
CATTIIGGVGYTF	-	TRBV2	TRBJ1-2
CASSLDRGLYGYTF	-	TRBV5-6	TRBJ1-2
CASTAGGHYEQYF	once	TRBV27	TRBJ2-7
CASSLRRGILNTEAFF	-	TRBV13	TRBJ1-1
CAISDDPGLGYTF	-	TRBV10-3	TRBJ1-2
CASRPTGGTSNYGYTF	-	TRBV27	TRBJ1-2
CASSEGPGSGYTF	-	TRBV10-1	TRBJ1-2
CATSQGFARTSEQYF	-	TRBV24-1	TRBJ2-7
CASSLVIGTGGSNQPQHF	-	TRBV28	TRBJ1-5
CASSEAPGTGAYEQYF	-	TRBV2	TRBJ2-7
CASSQPGQGDEKLFF	-	TRBV3-1/TRBV3-2	TRBJ1-4
CASSHLTSDWESGELFF	-	TRBV25-1	TRBJ2-2
CASKRAAGNTEAFF	-	TRBV19	TRBJ1-1
CASSMYAYYGYTF	once	TRBV19	TRBJ1-2
CSVEPQVNTEAFF	-	TRBV29-1	TRBJ1-1
CASSVNGAGPVGNEQFF	-	TRBV9	TRBJ2-1
CASSLGQGLHEAFF	-	TRBV3-1/TRBV3-2	TRBJ1-1
CASSEWLFSGEHNEQFF	-	TRBV6-1	TRBJ2-1
CATSDRLGTGETDSGNTIYF	once	TRBV24-1	TRBJ1-3
CASSGTSGSTDTQYF	-	TRBV2	TRBJ2-3
CASSSPRAPQNTEAFF	-	TRBV7-9	TRBJ1-1
CASSVGDGPSYEQYF	many	TRBV9	TRBJ2-7
CASSHSTGAGEKLFF	-	TRBV5-1	TRBJ1-4
CASRRPGENYGYTF	-	TRBV5-5	TRBJ1-2
CASSLGQVETQYF	-	TRBV5-1	TRBJ2-5
CASNNIAIPDTQYF	-	TRBV19	TRBJ2-3
CASSQVLTMTNYGYTF	once	TRBV4-1	TRBJ1-2
CARSSKSWTTGILFGYTF	once	TRBV5-3	TRBJ1-2
CASSEALHTAGFEQYF	-	TRBV2	TRBJ2-7
CASSGLTGTSTEAFF	-	TRBV10-2	TRBJ1-1
CASSWRGTVNSPLHF	-	TRBV27	TRBJ1-6
CASSIGSGGLMETQYF	-	TRBV5-4	TRBJ2-5
CASSLESGYGYTF	-	TRBV7-9	TRBJ1-2
CASSQQLTGANTEAFF	once	TRBV4-1	TRBJ1-1
CASSSTRDNSQETQYF	-	TRBV11-3	TRBJ2-5
CASSKGKGIMAGNTIYF	once	TRBV21-1	TRBJ1-3
CASSSFKTGGDGDTQYF	-	TRBV7-2	TRBJ2-3
CASRQTSGAGNEQFF	-	TRBV6-5	TRBJ2-1
CASSLNYQNYGYTF	-	TRBV27	TRBJ1-2
CASSGQGRQPQHF	-	TRBV27	TRBJ1-5